Detailed here is one T cell receptor beta chain. This clonotype has at least ten counts. Its antigen target is currently unknown. It has no much larger one-base neighbor in the sample; base qualities were not kept. A distance of 11 bases separates the germline ends of V and J, which lose 4 bases and 1 base respectively. The germline V gene gives CDR1 as SGHVS and CDR2 as FNYEAQ. The CDR3 runs 15 amino acids, cysteine and phenylalanine included. The kept DNA is CDR3 alone, 45 bases in frame from the first base. The sample originates from a study of T cells in Graves' hyperthyroidism and ophthalmopathy (dated by TCRdb to 2018 to 2020). Background on the whole study: Peripheral blood was sampled at the time of initial diagnosis, prior to any treatment. TCR V-J signatures able to tell the groups apart were searched for in a discovery cohort of about a hundred patients, of whom 40 to 45 had Graves' ophthalmopathy and 57 had stable Graves' hyperthyroidism. An independent validation cohort of under 20 hyperthyroidism patients and 17 patients who later progressed to ophthalmopathy tested prospective prediction of ophthalmopathy. The roughly 99 discovery patients were divided at random into training and test sets in a 7:3 ratio. In addition, the study compared T-cell repertoires in thyroid tissue and in blood from five to seven Graves' hyperthyroidism patients. After blood sampling, hyperthyroidism patients were treated with methimazole at a starting dose of 30 mg daily, and ophthalmopathy patients were treated with high-dose intravenous methylprednisolone. The paper reports TCR Vbeta CDR3 sequencing of 130 to 150 peripheral blood samples: around 45 ophthalmopathy, 75 to 80 hyperthyroidism and approximately 17 progressor patients.

Stable Graves' hyperthyroidism was defined as the absence of progression to ophthalmopathy over 18 months of follow-up. Hyperthyroidism patients were newly diagnosed, with disease duration under 2 months, and aged 18 to 65 years. Patients with uncontrolled infections, other autoimmune diseases, pregnancy or lactation were excluded. Clinical symptoms, serum thyroxine and TRAb, thyroid ultrasound, and orbital computed tomography formed the basis for the diagnoses. PBMCs were separated from around 9.1 ml of fresh peripheral blood using Ficoll-Paque density gradient centrifugation. Total RNA was extracted using Trizol reagent, and RNA quality was assessed on an Agilent 2100 Bioanalyzer. The investigation overall reported the following: Sample size was not statistically predetermined, and blinding of investigators to group allocation was not performed. Most expanded thyroid clonotypes (frequency above 0.001) were also found in blood, which suggests that blood repertoires may mirror thyroid immune responses. A 13 V-J signature model separated ophthalmopathy from stable hyperthyroidism, with approximately 87% sensitivity and around 84% specificity in cross-validation and 80%/75% in testing. In validation, the model predicted progression to ophthalmopathy with around 71% sensitivity and roughly 75% specificity, a median of about 6.7 months before onset.

The TCR beta CDR3 regions were amplified from RNA transcripts. A first-round RT-PCR of the TCR CDR3 used the HTBI primer set with the Qiagen OneStep RT-PCR kit. Libraries were constructed in a second round of multiplex PCR, after which size selection and purification were performed. Libraries were sequenced paired-end with 100 bp reads on an Illumina HiSeq2000. Under the source paper's analysis protocol: Raw data were processed with SOAPnuke, discarding reads with adapters, uncalled bases, mean Phred below 15, or no exact constant-primer or identifier match. High-quality paired reads were merged with COPE v1.2.5, and unique nucleotide sequences were defined as clonotypes. Clonotypes were aligned to IMGT TRBV, TRBD and TRBJ reference segments using MiTCR v1.1. Only V-J combinations with frequency above 0.0001, covering 99% to 99.2% of repertoires, were analysed. A TCS score was defined as the ratio of F50 (clonal expansion) to E x V (chaos), with BLOSUM62-based TCRdist applied between CDR3 peptides within each V-J. Welch's t-statistics and random forest reduced 514 V-J features to roughly 13, which were used in a naive Bayes classifier (R e1071). TCRdb reanalyzed the raw reads on its own, using fastp at Q25 for trimming and MiXCR for clone calling, and kept in-frame beta chains. Each entry is one CDR3 protein sequence, shown with its most common DNA and genes. These V and J calls are TCRdb output, not the study's own analysis. In this sample the table shows a few hundred thousand distinct CDR3 sequences, less than 15% of which occur a single time. Of the sample, roughly 13% falls within the top ten clones.

The clonotype was recovered from a woman aged 40-49 years with Graves' hyperthyroidism. The sequencing input was blood. The rearrangement joined TRBV7-6 to TRBJ2-1, and possibly TRBD1, on 7 matching bases. The CDR3 sequence is CASSSRGDSYNEQFF. The nucleotide sequence is TGTGCCAGCAGCTCCAGGGGGGATTCCTACAATGAGCAGTTCTTC.